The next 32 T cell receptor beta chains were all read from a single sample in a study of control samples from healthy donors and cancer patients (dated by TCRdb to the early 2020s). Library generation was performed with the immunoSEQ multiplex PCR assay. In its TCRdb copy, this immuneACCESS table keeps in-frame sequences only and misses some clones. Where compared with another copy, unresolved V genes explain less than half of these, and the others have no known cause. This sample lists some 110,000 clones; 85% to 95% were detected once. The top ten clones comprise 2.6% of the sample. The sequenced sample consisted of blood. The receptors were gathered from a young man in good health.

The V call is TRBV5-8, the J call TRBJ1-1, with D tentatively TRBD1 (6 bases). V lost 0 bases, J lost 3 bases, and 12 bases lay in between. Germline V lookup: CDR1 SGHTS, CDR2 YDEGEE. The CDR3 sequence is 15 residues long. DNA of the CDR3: TGTGCCAGCAGCTTGGGGGACATGAGGCACACTGAAGCTTTCTTT. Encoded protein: CASSLGDMRHTEAFF.

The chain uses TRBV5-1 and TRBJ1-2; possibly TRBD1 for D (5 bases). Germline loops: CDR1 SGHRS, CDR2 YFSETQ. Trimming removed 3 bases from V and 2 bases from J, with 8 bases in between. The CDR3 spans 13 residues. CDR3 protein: CASSYDSNYGYTF. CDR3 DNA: TGCGCCAGCAGCTATGACAGCAACTATGGCTACACCTTC.

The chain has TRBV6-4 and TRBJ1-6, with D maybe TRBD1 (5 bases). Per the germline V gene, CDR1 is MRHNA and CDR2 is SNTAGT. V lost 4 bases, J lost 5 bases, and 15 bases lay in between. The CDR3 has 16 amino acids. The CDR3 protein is CASSAPGDGNNSPLHF. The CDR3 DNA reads TGTGCCAGCAGTGCGCCCGGGGACGGTAATAATTCACCCCTCCACTTT.

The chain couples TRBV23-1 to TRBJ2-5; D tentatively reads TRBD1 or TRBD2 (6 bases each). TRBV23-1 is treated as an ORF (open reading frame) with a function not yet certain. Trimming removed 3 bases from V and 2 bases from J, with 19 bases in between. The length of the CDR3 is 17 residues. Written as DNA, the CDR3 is TGCGCCAGCAGTCATTCCCCCGAGGAGGGGGGACAAGAGACCCAGTACTTC. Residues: CASSHSPEEGGQETQYF.

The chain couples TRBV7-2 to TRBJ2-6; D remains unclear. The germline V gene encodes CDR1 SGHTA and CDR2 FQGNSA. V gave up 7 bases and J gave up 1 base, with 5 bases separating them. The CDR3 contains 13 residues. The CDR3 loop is CASIRSGANVLTF. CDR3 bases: TGTGCCAGCATACGATCTGGGGCCAACGTCCTGACTTTC.

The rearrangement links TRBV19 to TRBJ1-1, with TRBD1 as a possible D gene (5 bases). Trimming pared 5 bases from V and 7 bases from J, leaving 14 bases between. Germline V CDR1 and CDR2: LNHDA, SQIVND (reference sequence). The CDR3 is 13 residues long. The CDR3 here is CASSGTVLHEAFF. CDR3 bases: TGTGCCAGTAGTGGGACGGTACTCCATGAAGCTTTCTTT. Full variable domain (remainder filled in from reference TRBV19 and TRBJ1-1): DGGITQSPKYLFRKEGQNVTLSCEQNLNHDAMYWYRQDPGQGLRLIYYSQIVNDFQKGDIAEGYSVSREKKESFPLTVTSAQKNPTAFYLCASSGTVLHEAFFGQGTRLTVV.

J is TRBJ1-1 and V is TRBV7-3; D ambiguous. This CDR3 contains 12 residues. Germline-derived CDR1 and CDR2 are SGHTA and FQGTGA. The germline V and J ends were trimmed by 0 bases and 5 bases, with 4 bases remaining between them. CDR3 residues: CASSLTGTEAFF. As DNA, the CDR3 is TGTGCCAGCAGCTTAACAGGGACTGAAGCTTTCTTT. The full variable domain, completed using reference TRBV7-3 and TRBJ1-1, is GAGVSQTPSNKVTEKGKYVELRCDPISGHTALYWYRQSLGQGPEFLIYFQGTGAADDSGLPNDRFFAVRPEGSVSTLKIQRTERGDSAVYLCASSLTGTEAFFGQGTRLTVV.

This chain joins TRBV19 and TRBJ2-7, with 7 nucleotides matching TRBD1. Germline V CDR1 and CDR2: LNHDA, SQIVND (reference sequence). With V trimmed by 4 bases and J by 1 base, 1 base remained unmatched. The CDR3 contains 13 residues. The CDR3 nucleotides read TGTGCCAGTAGTAAGGGGGCATCCTACGAGCAGTACGTC. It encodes CASSKGASYEQYV.

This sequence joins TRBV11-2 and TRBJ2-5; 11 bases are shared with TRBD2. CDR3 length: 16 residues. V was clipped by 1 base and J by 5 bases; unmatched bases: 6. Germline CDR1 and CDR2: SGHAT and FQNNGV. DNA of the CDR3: TGTGCCAGCAGCTTAGTACCTAGCGGGGGGAGGGAGACCCAGTACTTC. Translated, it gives CASSLVPSGGRETQYF.

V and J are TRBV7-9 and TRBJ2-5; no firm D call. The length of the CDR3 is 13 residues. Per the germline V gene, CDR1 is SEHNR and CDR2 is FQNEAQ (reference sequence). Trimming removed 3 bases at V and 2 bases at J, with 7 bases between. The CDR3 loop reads CASSFPPQETQYF. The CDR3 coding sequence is TGTGCCAGCAGCTTTCCCCCTCAAGAGACCCAGTACTTC.

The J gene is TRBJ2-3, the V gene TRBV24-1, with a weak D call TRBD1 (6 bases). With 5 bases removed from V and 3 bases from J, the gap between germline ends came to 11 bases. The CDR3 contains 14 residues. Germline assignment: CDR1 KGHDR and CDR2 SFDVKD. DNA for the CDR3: TGTGCCACCAGTGGACAGGCCCGAACAGATACGCAGTATTTT. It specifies CATSGQARTDTQYF.

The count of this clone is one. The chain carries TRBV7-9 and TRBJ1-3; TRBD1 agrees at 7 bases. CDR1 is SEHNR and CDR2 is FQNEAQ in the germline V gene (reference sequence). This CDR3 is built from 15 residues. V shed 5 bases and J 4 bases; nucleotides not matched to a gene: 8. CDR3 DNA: TGTGCCAGCAGCCTCTCCGGGACAGTAGGAAACACCATATATTTT. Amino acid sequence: CASSLSGTVGNTIYF.

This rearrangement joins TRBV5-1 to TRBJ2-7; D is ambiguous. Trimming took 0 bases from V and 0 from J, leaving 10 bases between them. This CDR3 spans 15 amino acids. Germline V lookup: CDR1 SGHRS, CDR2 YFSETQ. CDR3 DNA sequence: TGCGCCAGCAGCTTGGGGGCAGGCGTCTCCTACGAGCAGTACTTC. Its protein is CASSLGAGVSYEQYF.

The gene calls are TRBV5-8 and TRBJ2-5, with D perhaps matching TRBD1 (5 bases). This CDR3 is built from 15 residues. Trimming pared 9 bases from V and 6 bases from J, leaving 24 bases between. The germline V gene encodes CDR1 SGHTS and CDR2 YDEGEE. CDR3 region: CAISPEGRAVKTQYF. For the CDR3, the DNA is TGTGCCATCTCCCCCGAAGGCAGGGCGGTCAAGACCCAGTACTTC.

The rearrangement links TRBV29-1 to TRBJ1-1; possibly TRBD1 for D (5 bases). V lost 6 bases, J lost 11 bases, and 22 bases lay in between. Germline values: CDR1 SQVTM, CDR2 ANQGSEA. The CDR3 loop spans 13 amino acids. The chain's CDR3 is CSVLAPRDQKAFF. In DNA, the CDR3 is TGCAGCGTCCTGGCCCCCAGGGATCAGAAGGCTTTCTTT.

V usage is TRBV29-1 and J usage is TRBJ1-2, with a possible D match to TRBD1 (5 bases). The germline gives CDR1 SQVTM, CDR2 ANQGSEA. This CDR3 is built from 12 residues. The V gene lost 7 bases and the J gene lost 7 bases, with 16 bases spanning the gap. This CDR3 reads CSGGERAGGYTF. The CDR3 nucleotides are TGCAGCGGGGGGGAGCGCGCCGGTGGCTACACCTTC. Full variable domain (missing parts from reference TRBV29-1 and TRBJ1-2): SAVISQKPSRDICQRGTSLTIQCQVDSQVTMMFWYRQQPGQSLTLIATANQGSEATYESGFVIDKFPISRPNLTFSTLTVSNMSPEDSSIYLCSGGERAGGYTFGSGTRLTVV.

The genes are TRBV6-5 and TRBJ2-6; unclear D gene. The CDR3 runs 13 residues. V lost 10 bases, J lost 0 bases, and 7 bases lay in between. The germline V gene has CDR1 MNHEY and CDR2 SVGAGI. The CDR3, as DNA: TGTGCCACCTCAAGCTCTGGGGCCAACGTCCTGACTTTC. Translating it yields CATSSSGANVLTF.

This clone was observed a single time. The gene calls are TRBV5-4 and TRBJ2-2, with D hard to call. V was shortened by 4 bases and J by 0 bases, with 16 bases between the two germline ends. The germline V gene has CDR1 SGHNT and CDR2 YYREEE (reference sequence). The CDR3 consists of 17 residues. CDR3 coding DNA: TGTGCCAGCAGCCATAGGGTGGGCTCAACGAACACCGGGGAGCTGTTTTTT. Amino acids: CASSHRVGSTNTGELFF.

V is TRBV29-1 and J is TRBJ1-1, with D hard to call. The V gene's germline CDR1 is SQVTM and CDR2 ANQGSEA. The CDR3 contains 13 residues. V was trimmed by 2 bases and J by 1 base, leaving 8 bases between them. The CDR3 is CSVERNSNTEAFF. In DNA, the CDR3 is TGCAGCGTTGAACGAAACTCGAACACTGAAGCTTTCTTT.

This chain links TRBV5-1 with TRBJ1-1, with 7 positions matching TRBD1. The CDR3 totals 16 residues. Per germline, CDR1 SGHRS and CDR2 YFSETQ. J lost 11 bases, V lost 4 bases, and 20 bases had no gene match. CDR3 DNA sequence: TGCGCCAGCAGCCCGGGAGGGAGACAGGGCCTCAGGGAGGCTTTCTTT. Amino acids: CASSPGGRQGLREAFF.

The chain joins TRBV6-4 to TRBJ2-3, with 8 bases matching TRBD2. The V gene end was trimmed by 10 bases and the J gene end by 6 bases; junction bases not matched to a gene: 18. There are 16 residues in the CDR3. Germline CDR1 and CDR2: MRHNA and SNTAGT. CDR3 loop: CATKPVTSAPWDTQYF. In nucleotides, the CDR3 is TGTGCCACCAAACCCGTGACTAGCGCCCCGTGGGATACGCAGTATTTT.

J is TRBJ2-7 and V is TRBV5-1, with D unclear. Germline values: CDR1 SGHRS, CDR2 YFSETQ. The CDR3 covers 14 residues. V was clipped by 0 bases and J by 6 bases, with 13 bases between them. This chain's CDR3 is CASSLDTYTREQYF. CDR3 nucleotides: TGCGCCAGCAGCTTGGATACGTACACTCGCGAGCAGTACTTC.

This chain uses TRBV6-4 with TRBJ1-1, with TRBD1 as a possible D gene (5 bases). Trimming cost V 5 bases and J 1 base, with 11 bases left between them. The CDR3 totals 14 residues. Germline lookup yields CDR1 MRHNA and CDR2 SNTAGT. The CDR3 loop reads CASSRGVSNTEAFF. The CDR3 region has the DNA TGTGCCAGCAGTCGGGGGGTTTCGAACACTGAAGCTTTCTTT.

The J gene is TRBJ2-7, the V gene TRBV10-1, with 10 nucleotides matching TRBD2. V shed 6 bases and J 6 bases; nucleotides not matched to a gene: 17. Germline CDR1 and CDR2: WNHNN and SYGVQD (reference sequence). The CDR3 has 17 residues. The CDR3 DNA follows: TGCGCCAGCAGAGGTACTAGCGGGGTTTTAGGTTTCGGCGAGCAGTACGTC. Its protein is CASRGTSGVLGFGEQYV.

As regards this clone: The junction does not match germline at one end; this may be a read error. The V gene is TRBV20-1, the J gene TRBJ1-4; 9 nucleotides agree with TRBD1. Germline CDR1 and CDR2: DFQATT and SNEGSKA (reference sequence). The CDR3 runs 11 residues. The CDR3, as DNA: TGTTCCGGGACAGGGCATGAAAAACTGTTTTTT. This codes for CSGTGHEKLFF.

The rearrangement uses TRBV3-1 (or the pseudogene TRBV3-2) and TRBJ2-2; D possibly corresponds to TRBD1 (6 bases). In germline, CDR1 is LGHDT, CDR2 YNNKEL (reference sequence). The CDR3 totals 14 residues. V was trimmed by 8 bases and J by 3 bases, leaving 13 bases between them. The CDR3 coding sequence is TGTGCCAGCTTAGAAGGGGGAGACACCGGGGAGCTGTTTTTT. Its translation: CASLEGGDTGELFF.

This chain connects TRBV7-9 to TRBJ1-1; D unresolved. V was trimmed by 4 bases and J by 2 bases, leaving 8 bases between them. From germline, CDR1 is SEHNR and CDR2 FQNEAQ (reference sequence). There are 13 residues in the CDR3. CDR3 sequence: CASSYRGNTEAFF. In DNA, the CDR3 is TGTGCCAGCAGCTATCGGGGTAACACTGAAGCTTTCTTT.

CDR3 DNA: TGTGCCAGCAGTACCTGGACGGACTCCTTAAACATTCAGTACTTC. It yields the protein CASSTWTDSLNIQYF. The V and J genes are TRBV27 and TRBJ2-4, with D maybe TRBD2 (5 bases). V gave up 5 bases and J gave up 6 bases, with 17 bases separating them. The CDR3 consists of 15 residues. Germline lookup yields CDR1 MNHEY and CDR2 SMNVEV (reference sequence).

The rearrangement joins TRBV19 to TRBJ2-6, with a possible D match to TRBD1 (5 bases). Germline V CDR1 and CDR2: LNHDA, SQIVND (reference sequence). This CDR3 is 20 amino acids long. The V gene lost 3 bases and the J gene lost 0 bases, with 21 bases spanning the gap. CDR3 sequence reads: CASSITGRAPVISGANVLTF. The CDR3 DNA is TGTGCCAGTAGTATTACAGGAAGGGCACCGGTAATCTCTGGGGCCAACGTCCTGACTTTC.

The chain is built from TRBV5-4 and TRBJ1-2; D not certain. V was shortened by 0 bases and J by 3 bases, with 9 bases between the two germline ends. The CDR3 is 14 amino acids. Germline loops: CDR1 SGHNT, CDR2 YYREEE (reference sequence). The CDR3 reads CASSLVAADYGYTF. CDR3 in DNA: TGTGCCAGCAGCTTGGTGGCGGCCGACTATGGCTACACCTTC.

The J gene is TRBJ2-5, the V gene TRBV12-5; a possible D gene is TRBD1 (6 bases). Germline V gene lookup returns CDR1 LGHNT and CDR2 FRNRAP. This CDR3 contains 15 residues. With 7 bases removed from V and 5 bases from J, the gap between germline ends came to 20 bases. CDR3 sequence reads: CASALGWGPRETQYF. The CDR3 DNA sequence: TGTGCTAGTGCCCTTGGATGGGGGCCCCGGGAGACCCAGTACTTC.

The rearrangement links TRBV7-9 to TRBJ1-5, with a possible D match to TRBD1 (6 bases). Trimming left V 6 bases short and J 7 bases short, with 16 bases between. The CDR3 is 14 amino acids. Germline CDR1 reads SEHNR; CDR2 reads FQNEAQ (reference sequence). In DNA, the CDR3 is TGTGCCAGCAGGCGACACAGGGAAGGACAGCCCCAGCATTTT. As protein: CASRRHREGQPQHF.